The present T cell receptor (beta chain) was sequenced within a study of CD8 T cells in ankylosing spondylitis. Broader study findings: The authors found the disease-linked clones to be CD8+ and relatively rare in peripheral blood. Reports say disease-linked clones showed up significantly more in matched ankylosing spondylitis synovial fluid. In ankylosing spondylitis blood, a motif of roughly eight highly homologous TCR beta variants appeared characteristic.

This clonotype was counted only a few times. Its specificity is not known. The TCR beta libraries were generated through quantitative 5'-RACE incorporating molecular barcodes. TCRdb reprocessed the 5' RACE reads via MiXCR and lists one record per CDR3 protein. The sample has a few hundred thousand distinct CDR3 sequences; about 13% are singletons. This TCR was recovered from a male donor with ankylosing spondylitis. Sequencing used blood, either unsorted or a sorted T cell fraction (not recorded which).

This CDR3 is CSARDFGREYADTQYF. CDR3 DNA: TGCAGTGCTAGAGATTTTGGGCGGGAGTACGCAGATACGCAGTATTTT. The genes are TRBV20-1 and TRBJ2-3, with 7 bases matching TRBD2. The CDR3 has 16 residues. The germline gives CDR1 DFQATT, CDR2 SNEGSKA (reference sequence). Trimming cost V 0 bases and J 4 bases; bases outside gene matches: 10.